A single sample gave rise to the 12 T cell receptor beta chains below, sequenced in a study of blood T cell repertoires in COVID-19. Profiling relied on immunoSEQ multiplex PCR, and the TCRdb table lists in-frame clones only, not all of them. The sample shows over 250,000 clones, 85% of them seen only once. The sequenced sample consisted of peripheral blood. All receptors come from a human donor in a cohort sampled during active COVID-19.

This chain links TRBV28 with TRBJ2-1; the match to TRBD1 covers 8 bases. Germline V gene sequence: CDR1 MDHEN, CDR2 SYDVKM. V lost 6 bases, J lost 9 bases, and 13 bases stayed unmatched. This CDR3 is 15 amino acids long. CDR3 sequence (DNA): TGTGCCAGCAGGACAGGGGCCCTAGCTAGCCCTGAGCAGTTCTTC. Translated, it gives CASRTGALASPEQFF.

This clone was seen repeatedly, ten times or more. CDR3 DNA sequence: TGCAGCGTATACAGGGGAGCTAGCACAGATACGCAGTATTTT. Amino acid sequence: CSVYRGASTDTQYF. The chain uses TRBV29-1 and TRBJ2-3; 7 nucleotides match TRBD1. This CDR3 region has 14 residues. V lost 6 bases to trimming and J lost 0 bases; unmatched junction nucleotides: 6. Germline lookup yields CDR1 SQVTM and CDR2 ANQGSEA.

V is TRBV20-1 and J is TRBJ1-1, with D hard to call. This CDR3 contains 12 residues. V was shortened by 3 bases and J by 4 bases, with 9 bases between the two germline ends. CDR1 and CDR2 (germline): DFQATT, SNEGSKA (reference sequence). This CDR3 is CSASLGGTEAFF. Here the CDR3 DNA reads TGCAGTGCTAGTTTGGGAGGCACTGAAGCTTTCTTT.

This clone was seen a handful of times. The chain couples TRBV12-5 to TRBJ1-3; TRBD1 matches at 8 bases. Trimming took 9 bases from V and 2 from J; bases not matched to a gene: 6. CDR1 is LGHNT and CDR2 is FRNRAP in the germline V gene. This CDR3 is 14 amino acids long. In nucleotides, the CDR3 is TGTGCTAGCAGGACAGGGATAACTGGAAACACCATATATTTT. This translates into CASRTGITGNTIYF. Full variable domain (remainder filled in from reference TRBV12-5 and TRBJ1-3): DARVTQTPRHKVTEMGQEVTMRCQPILGHNTVFWYRQTMMQGLELLAYFRNRAPLDDSGMPKDRFSAEMPDATLATLKIQPSEPRDSAVYFCASRTGITGNTIYFGEGSWLTVV.

The chain combines TRBV7-2 with TRBJ2-2; TRBD2 matches 9 bases. Trimming took 5 bases from V and 8 from J; bases not matched to a gene: 9. Germline V gene lookup returns CDR1 SGHTA and CDR2 FQGNSA. The CDR3 spans 15 residues. For the CDR3, the DNA is TGTGCCAGCAGCCAAGATAGCGGGAGTCCGGGGGAGCTGTTTTTT. It encodes CASSQDSGSPGELFF.

This chain links TRBV15 with TRBJ2-1; 10 nucleotides align to TRBD2. Trimming at V came to 1 base and at J to 9 bases, leaving 6 bases not matched to a gene. CDR1 is LNHNV and CDR2 is YYDKDF in the germline V gene (reference sequence). This CDR3 comprises 15 residues. The CDR3 loop is CATSRGGSGRIEQFF. The CDR3 DNA follows: TGTGCCACCAGCAGAGGGGGTAGCGGGAGGATTGAGCAGTTCTTC.

This clone was seen just once. The genes are TRBV3-1 (or the pseudogene TRBV3-2) and TRBJ2-3; TRBD2 matches 8 bases. Germline CDR1 reads LGHDT; CDR2 reads YNNKEL (reference sequence). V lost 3 bases to trimming and J lost 5 bases; unmatched junction nucleotides: 7. The CDR3 contains 15 residues. The CDR3 nucleotides are TGTGCCAGCAGCCACTCGTCCGCGGGAGGAGATACGCAGTATTTT. It codes for CASSHSSAGGDTQYF.

The rearrangement uses TRBV7-8 and TRBJ2-7; 7 bases agree with TRBD2. J was trimmed by 1 base and V by 4 bases; bases with no gene match: 1. Germline V lookup: CDR1 SGHVS, CDR2 FQNEAQ. There are 13 residues in the CDR3. The CDR3 nucleotides read TGTGCCAGCAGCTGGGGAGGGTCCTACGAGCAGTACTTC. Its translation: CASSWGGSYEQYF.

The chain employs TRBV6-5 and TRBJ2-1; TRBD2 matches at 7 bases. The CDR3 has 15 residues. CDR1 is MNHEY, CDR2 SVGAGI, per germline. V trimming: 7 bases; J trimming: 2 bases; junction bases outside the gene matches: 8. CDR3: CASNVREGAYNEQFF. In DNA, the CDR3 is TGTGCCAGCAACGTCAGGGAGGGCGCCTACAATGAGCAGTTCTTC.

The chain joins TRBV2 to TRBJ2-5; no clear D. CDR1 is SNHLY and CDR2 is FYNNEI in the germline V gene. Trimming pared 7 bases from V and 2 bases from J, leaving 17 bases between. This CDR3 region has 15 residues. As DNA, the CDR3 is TGTGCCAGCACCGGAGACCAGACGAGACAAGAGACCCAGTACTTC. Translated, it gives CASTGDQTRQETQYF.

J is TRBJ2-7 and V is TRBV3-1 (or the pseudogene TRBV3-2), with 11 bases fitting TRBD1. The CDR3 totals 18 residues. Germline CDR1 and CDR2: LGHDT and YNNKEL (reference sequence). The V and J ends lost 3 bases and 0 bases, in that order; junction bases with no gene match: 10. This chain's CDR3 is CASSHGRDRGGSSYEQYF. CDR3 in DNA: TGTGCCAGCAGCCACGGGCGGGACAGGGGGGGAAGCTCCTACGAGCAGTACTTC.

The rearrangement uses TRBV11-2 and TRBJ2-4; D is possibly TRBD2 (6 bases). Trimming took 5 bases from V and 2 from J, leaving 13 bases between them. The CDR3 sequence is 15 residues long. Germline values: CDR1 SGHAT, CDR2 FQNNGV. Written as DNA, the CDR3 is TGTGCCAGCAGCCAGCCTGGAGGGACCAAAAACATTCAGTACTTC. Protein: CASSQPGGTKNIQYF. Full variable domain (remainder filled in from reference TRBV11-2 and TRBJ2-4): EAGVAQSPRYKIIEKRQSVAFWCNPISGHATLYWYQQILGQGPKLLIQFQNNGVVDDSQLPKDRFSAERLKGVDSTLKIQPAKLEDSAVYLCASSQPGGTKNIQYFGAGTRLSVL.